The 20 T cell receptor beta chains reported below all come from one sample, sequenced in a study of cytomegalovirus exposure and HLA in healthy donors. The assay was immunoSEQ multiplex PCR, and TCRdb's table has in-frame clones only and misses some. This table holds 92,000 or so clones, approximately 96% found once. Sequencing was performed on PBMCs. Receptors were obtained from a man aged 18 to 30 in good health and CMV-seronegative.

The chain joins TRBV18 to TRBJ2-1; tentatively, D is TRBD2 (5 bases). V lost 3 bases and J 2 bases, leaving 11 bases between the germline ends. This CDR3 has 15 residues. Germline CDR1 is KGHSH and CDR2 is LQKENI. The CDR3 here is CASSPYGVAYNEQFF. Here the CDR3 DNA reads TGTGCCAGCTCACCGTACGGGGTTGCCTACAATGAGCAGTTCTTC.

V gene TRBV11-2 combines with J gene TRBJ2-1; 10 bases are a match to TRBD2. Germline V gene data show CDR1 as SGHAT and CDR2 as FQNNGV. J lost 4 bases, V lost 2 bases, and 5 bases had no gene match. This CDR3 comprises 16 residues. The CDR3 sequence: CASSLSAGGSYNEQFF. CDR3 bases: TGTGCCAGCAGCTTATCAGCGGGAGGGAGTTACAATGAGCAGTTCTTC. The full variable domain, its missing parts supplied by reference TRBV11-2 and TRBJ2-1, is EAGVAQSPRYKIIEKRQSVAFWCNPISGHATLYWYQQILGQGPKLLIQFQNNGVVDDSQLPKDRFSAERLKGVDSTLKIQPAKLEDSAVYLCASSLSAGGSYNEQFFGPGTRLTVL.

This CDR3 is CASSVGGQKLNTEAFF. CDR3 nucleotides: TGTGCCAGCAGCGTAGGGGGGCAGAAGTTGAACACTGAAGCTTTCTTT. The genes are TRBV9 and TRBJ1-1; TRBD1 is a possible D gene (6 bases). V gave up 0 bases and J gave up 0 bases, with 12 bases separating them. The germline V gene encodes CDR1 SGDLS and CDR2 YYNGEE. The CDR3 contains 16 residues.

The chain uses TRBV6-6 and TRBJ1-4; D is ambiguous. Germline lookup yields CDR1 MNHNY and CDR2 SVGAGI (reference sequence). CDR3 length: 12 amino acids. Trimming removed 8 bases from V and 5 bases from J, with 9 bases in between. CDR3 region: CASRRENEKLFF. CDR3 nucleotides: TGTGCCAGCCGGCGGGAGAATGAAAAACTGTTTTTT.

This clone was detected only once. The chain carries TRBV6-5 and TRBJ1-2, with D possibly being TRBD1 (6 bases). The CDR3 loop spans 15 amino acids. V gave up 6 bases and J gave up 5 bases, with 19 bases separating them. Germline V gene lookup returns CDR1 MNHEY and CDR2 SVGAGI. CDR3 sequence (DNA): TGTGCCAGCAGCGGGCGGACAGCTCCTACGTATGGCTACACCTTC. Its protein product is CASSGRTAPTYGYTF.

This CDR3 is CAISVWGGTEAFF. The CDR3 DNA is TGTGCCATCAGCGTATGGGGGGGCACTGAAGCTTTCTTT. The chain combines TRBV10-3 with TRBJ1-1; a weak D match, TRBD1 (5 bases). Germline CDR1 and CDR2: ENHRY and SYGVKD. The V and J ends lost 6 bases and 4 bases respectively, with 12 bases between them. There are 13 residues in the CDR3.

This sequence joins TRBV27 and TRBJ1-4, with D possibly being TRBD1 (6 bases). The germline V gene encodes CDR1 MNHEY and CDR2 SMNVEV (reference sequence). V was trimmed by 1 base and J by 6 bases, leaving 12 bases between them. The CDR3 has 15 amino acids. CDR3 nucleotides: TGTGCCAGCAGTTTATTGGGAGGGGGTGATGAAAAACTGTTTTTT. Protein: CASSLLGGGDEKLFF. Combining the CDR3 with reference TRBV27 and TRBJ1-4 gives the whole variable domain EAQVTQNPRYLITVTGKKLTVTCSQNMNHEYMSWYRQDPGLGLRQIYYSMNVEVTDKGDVPEGYKVSRKEKRNFPLILESPSPNQTSLYFCASSLLGGGDEKLFFGSGTQLSVL.

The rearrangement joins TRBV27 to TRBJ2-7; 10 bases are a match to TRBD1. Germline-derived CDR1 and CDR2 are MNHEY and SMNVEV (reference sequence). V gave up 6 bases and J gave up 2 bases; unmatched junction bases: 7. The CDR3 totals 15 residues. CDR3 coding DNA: TGTGCCAGCAGGGGGACAGGGGCTCCCCCCTACGAGCAGTACTTC. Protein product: CASRGTGAPPYEQYF.

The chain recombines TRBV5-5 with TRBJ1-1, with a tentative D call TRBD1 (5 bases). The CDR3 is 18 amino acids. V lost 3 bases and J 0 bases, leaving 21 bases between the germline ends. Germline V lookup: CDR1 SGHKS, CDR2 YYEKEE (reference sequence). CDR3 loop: CASSSRGGRGMVNTEAFF. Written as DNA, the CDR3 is TGTGCCAGCAGCTCCCGCGGGGGTCGGGGAATGGTGAACACTGAAGCTTTCTTT.

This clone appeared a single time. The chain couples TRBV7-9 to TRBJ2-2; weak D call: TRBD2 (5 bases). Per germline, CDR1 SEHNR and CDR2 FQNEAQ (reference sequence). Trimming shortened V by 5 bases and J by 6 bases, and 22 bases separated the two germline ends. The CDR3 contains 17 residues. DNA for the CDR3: TGTGCCAGCAGCCCTGCAAAGGGTCTAGGGAGTTCCGGGGAGCTGTTTTTT. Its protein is CASSPAKGLGSSGELFF.

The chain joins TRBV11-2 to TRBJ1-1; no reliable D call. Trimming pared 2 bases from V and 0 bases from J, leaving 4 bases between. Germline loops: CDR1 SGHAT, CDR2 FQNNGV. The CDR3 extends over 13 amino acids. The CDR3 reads CASSLSMNTEAFF. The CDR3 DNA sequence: TGTGCCAGCAGCTTATCCATGAACACTGAAGCTTTCTTT.

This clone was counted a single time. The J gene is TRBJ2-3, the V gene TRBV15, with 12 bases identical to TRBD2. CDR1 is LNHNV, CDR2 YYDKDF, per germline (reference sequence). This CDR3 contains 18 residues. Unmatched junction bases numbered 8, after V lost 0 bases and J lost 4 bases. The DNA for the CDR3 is TGTGCCACCAGCAGAGACCCAATCTCTAGCGGGAGGGCAGATACGCAGTATTTT. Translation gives CATSRDPISSGRADTQYF.

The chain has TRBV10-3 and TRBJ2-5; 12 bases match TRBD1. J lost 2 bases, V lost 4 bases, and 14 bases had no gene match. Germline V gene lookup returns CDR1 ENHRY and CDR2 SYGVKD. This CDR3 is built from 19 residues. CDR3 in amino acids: CAISGSGTGGEIQQETQYF. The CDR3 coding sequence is TGTGCCATCAGTGGATCCGGGACAGGGGGCGAGATACAACAAGAGACCCAGTACTTC.

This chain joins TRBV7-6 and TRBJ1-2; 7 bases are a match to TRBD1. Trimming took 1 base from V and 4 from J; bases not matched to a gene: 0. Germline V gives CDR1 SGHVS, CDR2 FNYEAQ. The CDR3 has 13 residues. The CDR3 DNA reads TGTGCCAGCAGCTTAGGACAGGGCTATGGCTACACCTTC. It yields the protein CASSLGQGYGYTF. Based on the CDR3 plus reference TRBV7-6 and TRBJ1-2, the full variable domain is GAGVSQSPRYKVTKRGQDVALRCDPISGHVSLYWYRQALGQGPEFLTYFNYEAQQDKSGLPNDRFSAERPEGSISTLTIQRTEQRDSAMYRCASSLGQGYGYTFGSGTRLTVV.

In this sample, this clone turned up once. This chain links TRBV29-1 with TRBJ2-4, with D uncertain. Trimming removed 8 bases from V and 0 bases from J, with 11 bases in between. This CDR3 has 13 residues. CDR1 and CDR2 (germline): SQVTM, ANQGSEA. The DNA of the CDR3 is TGCAGCACCAGAGGCCTAGCCAAAAACATTCAGTACTTC. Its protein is CSTRGLAKNIQYF.

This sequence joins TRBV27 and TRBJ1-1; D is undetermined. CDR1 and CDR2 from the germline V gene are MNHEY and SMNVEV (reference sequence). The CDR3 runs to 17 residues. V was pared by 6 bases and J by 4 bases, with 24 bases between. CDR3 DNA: TGTGCCAGCAGCTTAACAGAGACCGGGATAGGATTCACTGAAGCTTTCTTT. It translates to CASSLTETGIGFTEAFF.

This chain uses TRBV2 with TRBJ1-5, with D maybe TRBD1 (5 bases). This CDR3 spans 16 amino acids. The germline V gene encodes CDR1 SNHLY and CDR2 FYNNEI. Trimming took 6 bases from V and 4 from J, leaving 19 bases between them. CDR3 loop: CASSPPGRVGNQPQHF. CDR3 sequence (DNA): TGTGCCAGCAGCCCCCCTGGCAGGGTAGGTAATCAGCCCCAGCATTTT.

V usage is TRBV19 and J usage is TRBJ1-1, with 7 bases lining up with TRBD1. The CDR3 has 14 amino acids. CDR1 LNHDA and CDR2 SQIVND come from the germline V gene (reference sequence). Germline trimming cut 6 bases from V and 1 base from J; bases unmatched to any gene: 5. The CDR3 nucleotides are TGTGCCAGTAGGGGGAACAGGGGGAACACTGAAGCTTTCTTT. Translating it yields CASRGNRGNTEAFF. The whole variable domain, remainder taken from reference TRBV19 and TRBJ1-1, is DGGITQSPKYLFRKEGQNVTLSCEQNLNHDAMYWYRQDPGQGLRLIYYSQIVNDFQKGDIAEGYSVSREKKESFPLTVTSAQKNPTAFYLCASRGNRGNTEAFFGQGTRLTVV.

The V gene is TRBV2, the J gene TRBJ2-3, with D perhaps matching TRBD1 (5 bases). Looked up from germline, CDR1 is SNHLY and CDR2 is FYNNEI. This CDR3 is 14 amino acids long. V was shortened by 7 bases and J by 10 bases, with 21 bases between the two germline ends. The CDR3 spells CASTGQSYTDPQYF. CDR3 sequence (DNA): TGTGCCAGCACCGGACAAAGTTACACGGATCCGCAGTATTTT.

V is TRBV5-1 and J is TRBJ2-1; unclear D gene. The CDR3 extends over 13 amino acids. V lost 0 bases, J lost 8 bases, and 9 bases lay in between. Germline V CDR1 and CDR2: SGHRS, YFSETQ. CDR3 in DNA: TGCGCCAGCAGCTTGGCGAAGCGCGATGAGCAGTTCTTC. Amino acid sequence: CASSLAKRDEQFF.